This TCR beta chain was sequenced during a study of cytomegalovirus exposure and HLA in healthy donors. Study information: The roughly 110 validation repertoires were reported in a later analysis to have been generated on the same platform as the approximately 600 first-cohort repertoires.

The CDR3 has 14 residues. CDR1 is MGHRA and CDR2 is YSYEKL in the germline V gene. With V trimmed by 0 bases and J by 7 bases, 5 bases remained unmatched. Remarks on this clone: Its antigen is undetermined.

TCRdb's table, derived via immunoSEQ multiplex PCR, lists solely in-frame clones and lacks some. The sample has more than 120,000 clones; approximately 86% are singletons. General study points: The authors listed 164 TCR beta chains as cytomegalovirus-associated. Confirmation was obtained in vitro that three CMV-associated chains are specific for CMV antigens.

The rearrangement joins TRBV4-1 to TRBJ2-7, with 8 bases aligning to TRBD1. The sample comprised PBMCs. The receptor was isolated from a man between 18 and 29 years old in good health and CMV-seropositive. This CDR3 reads CASSQDRGLGEQYF. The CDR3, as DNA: TGCGCCAGCAGCCAAGACAGGGGGCTTGGTGAGCAGTACTTC.